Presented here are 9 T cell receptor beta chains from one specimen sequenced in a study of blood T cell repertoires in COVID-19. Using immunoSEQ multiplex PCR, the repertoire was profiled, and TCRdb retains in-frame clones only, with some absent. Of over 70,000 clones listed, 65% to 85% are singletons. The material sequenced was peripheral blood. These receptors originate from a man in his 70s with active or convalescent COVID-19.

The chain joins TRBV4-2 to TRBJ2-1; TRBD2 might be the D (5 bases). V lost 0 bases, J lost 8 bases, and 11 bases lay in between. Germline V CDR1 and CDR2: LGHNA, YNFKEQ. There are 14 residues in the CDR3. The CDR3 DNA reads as TGTGCCAGCAGCCAAGAACCGGGATTAGATGAGCAGTTCTTC. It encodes CASSQEPGLDEQFF.

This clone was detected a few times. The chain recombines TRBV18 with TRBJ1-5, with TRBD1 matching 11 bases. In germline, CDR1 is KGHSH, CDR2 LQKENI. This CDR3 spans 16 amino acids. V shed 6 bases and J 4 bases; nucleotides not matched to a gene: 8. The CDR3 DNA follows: TGTGCCAGCTCGCCGGACAGGGGGCTAGAGAATCAGCCCCAGCATTTT. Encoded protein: CASSPDRGLENQPQHF.

The CDR3 reads CASSVDPREDTQYF. The CDR3, as DNA: TGTGCCAGCAGCGTCGATCCTAGGGAGGATACGCAGTATTTT. The rearrangement uses TRBV9 and TRBJ2-3; D may be TRBD2 (5 bases). CDR3 length: 14 residues. Per the germline V gene, CDR1 is SGDLS and CDR2 is YYNGEE. The ends were cut back, 2 bases at V and 6 bases at J, with 13 bases in the middle.

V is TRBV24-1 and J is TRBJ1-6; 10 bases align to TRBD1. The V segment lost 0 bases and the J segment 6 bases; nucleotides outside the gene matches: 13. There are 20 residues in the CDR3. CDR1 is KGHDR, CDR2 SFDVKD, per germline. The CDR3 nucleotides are TGTGCCACCAGTGATTTGTCCCTCACCGACAGGGGGCTTACTAATTCACCCCTCCACTTT. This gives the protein CATSDLSLTDRGLTNSPLHF.

The CDR3 DNA follows: TGCGCCAGCAATAGACAGCTTTCTGACAATGAGCAGTTCTTC. As protein: CASNRQLSDNEQFF. The chain uses TRBV10-1 and TRBJ2-1; maybe TRBD1 (5 bases). Trimming pared 7 bases from V and 5 bases from J, leaving 15 bases between. CDR1 and CDR2 from the germline V gene are WNHNN and SYGVQD (reference sequence). This CDR3 contains 14 residues.

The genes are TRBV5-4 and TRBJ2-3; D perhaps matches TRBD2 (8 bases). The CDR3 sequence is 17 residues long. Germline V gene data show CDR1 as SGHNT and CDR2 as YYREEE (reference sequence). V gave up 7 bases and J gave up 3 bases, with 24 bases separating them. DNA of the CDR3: TGTGCCAGCCAGCCAGGGGGGGGAGGGACTAGAACAGATACGCAGTATTTT. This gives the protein CASQPGGGGTRTDTQYF.

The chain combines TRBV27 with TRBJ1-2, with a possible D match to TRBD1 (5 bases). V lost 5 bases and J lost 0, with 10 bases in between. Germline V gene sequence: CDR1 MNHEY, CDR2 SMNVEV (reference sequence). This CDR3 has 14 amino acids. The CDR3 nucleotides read TGTGCCAGCAGTGTCAGGGCAACTAACTATGGCTACACCTTC. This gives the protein CASSVRATNYGYTF.

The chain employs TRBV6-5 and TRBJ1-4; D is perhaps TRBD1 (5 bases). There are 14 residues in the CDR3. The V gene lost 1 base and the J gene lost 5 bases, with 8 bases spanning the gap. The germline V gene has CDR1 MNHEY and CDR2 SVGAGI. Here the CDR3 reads CASSYLGLNEKLFF. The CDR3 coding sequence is TGTGCCAGCAGTTACTTGGGGCTGAATGAAAAACTGTTTTTT.

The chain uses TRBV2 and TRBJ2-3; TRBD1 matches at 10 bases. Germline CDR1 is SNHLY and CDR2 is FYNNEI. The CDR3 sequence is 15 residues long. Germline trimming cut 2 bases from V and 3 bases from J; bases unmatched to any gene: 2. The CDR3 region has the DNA TGTGCCAGCAGTGAAAGGACAGGGGGGACAGATACGCAGTATTTT. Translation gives CASSERTGGTDTQYF.